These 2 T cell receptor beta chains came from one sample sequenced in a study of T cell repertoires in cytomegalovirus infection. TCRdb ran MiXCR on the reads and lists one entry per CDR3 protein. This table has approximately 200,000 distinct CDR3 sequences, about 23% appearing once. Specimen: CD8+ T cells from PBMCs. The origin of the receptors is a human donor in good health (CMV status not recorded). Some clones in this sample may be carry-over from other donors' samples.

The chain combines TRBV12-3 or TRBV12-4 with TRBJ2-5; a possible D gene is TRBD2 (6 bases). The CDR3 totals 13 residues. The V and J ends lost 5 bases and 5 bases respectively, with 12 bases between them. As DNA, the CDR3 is TGTGCCAGCAGTACCGATGGGGGGGAGACCCAGTACTTC. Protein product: CASSTDGGETQYF.

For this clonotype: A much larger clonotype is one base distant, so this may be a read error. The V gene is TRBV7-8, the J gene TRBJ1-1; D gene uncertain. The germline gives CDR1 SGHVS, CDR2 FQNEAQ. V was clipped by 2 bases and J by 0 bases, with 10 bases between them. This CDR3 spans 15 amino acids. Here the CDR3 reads CASSLSMKMNTEAFF. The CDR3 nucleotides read TGTGCCAGCAGCTTATCGATGAAAATGAACACTGAAGCTTTCTTT.